The source of this TCR beta chain is a study of PD-1 blockade in classical Hodgkin lymphoma. Overall study findings and caveats: Individuals who commenced nivolumab within less than 1 year of ASCT were excluded.

CDR1 is SGHTA and CDR2 is FQGNSA in the germline V gene. The V end lost 5 bases, the J end lost 3 bases, and 13 bases lay between the germline ends. The CDR3 consists of 14 residues. The patients all showed relapse after autologous stem cell transplantation, while their brentuximab vedotin exposure varied. Best responses were complete response, partial response or progressive disease. Measured with immunoSEQ multiplex PCR; TCRdb has only the in-frame clones, and not every one. The data hold some 6,900 clones, with about 82% observed a single time. Worth noting for this clone: As yet, its antigen is unknown.

This sample comprised peripheral blood mononuclear cells (PBMCs), obtained before the second cycle of nivolumab. This chain joins TRBV7-2 and TRBJ1-2, with D perhaps TRBD1 (6 bases). The clonotype comes from a human donor with classical Hodgkin lymphoma. The CDR3 DNA reads TGTGCCAGCAGCCCGGGACACGGCGACTATGGCTACACCTTC. Protein: CASSPGHGDYGYTF.